The 21 T cell receptor beta chains presented below share a single source sample, sequenced in a study of blood T cell repertoires in COVID-19. Here immunoSEQ multiplex PCR was the method, and the copy in TCRdb shows in-frame clones only, minus some. This table has roughly 120,000 clones, around nine tenths appearing once. Material: peripheral blood. The receptor set was obtained from a woman in her 50s with acute or convalescent COVID-19.

This clone came up a few times. The rearrangement uses TRBV30 and TRBJ2-1; D perhaps matches TRBD2 (6 bases). V dropped 5 bases and J dropped 6 bases, with 14 bases sitting between them. This CDR3 region has 13 residues. From germline, CDR1 is GTSNPN and CDR2 SVGIG (reference sequence). The CDR3 sequence: CAWGTGVRNEQFF. For the CDR3, the DNA is TGTGCCTGGGGAACGGGGGTACGCAATGAGCAGTTCTTC.

This clone was seen once. The rearrangement links TRBV20-1 to TRBJ2-1; 9 nucleotides align to TRBD2. Germline values: CDR1 DFQATT, CDR2 SNEGSKA (reference sequence). The ends lost 3 bases at V and 7 bases at J; junction bases unmatched: 7. The CDR3 has 14 residues. In DNA form, the CDR3 reads TGCAGTGCTAGTGCTAGCGGGATCAGAAATGAGCAGTTCTTC. Protein sequence: CSASASGIRNEQFF.

The rearrangement joins TRBV3-1 (or the pseudogene TRBV3-2) to TRBJ1-2; 8 positions agree with TRBD1. Germline-derived CDR1 and CDR2 are LGHDT and YNNKEL (reference sequence). There are 15 residues in the CDR3. The V segment lost 1 base and the J segment 4 bases; nucleotides outside the gene matches: 5. CDR3 sequence: CASSQASGTGYGYTF. CDR3 nucleotides: TGTGCCAGCAGCCAAGCCAGTGGGACAGGCTATGGCTACACCTTC.

This rearrangement joins TRBV20-1 to TRBJ2-2, with D perhaps TRBD1 (6 bases). CDR1 and CDR2 (germline): DFQATT, SNEGSKA (reference sequence). Trimming left V 3 bases short and J 4 bases short, with 9 bases between. CDR3 length: 13 amino acids. The CDR3 reads CSASGRGTGELFF. In DNA, the CDR3 is TGCAGTGCTAGTGGCAGGGGCACCGGGGAGCTGTTTTTT.

The genes are TRBV6-6 and TRBJ2-7; D is possibly TRBD2 (6 bases). This CDR3 spans 15 amino acids. V lost 6 bases and J 3 bases, leaving 18 bases between the germline ends. Germline CDR1 is MNHNY and CDR2 is SVGAGI (reference sequence). The CDR3 DNA is TGTGCCAGCAGCCCCCCCGGGGGACGACGCTACGAGCAGTACTTC. Its translation: CASSPPGGRRYEQYF.

V gene TRBV27 combines with J gene TRBJ1-5; 7 positions match TRBD1. CDR1 and CDR2 from the germline V gene are MNHEY and SMNVEV (reference sequence). Losses at the gene ends were 5 bases for V and 4 bases for J; bases not matched to a gene: 5. This CDR3 is built from 14 residues. CDR3 in DNA: TGTGCCAGCAGTCCACCGGGACAGAATCAGCCCCAGCATTTT. Translated, it gives CASSPPGQNQPQHF.

The chain links TRBV19 to TRBJ2-7; 7 bases map to TRBD1. The germline CDR1 and CDR2 sequences are LNHDA and SQIVND (reference sequence). This CDR3 is 14 amino acids long. V lost 5 bases to trimming and J lost 3 bases; unmatched junction nucleotides: 7. CDR3 bases: TGTGCCAGTAGTTCGCCGGGACAGAGCTACGAGCAGTACTTC. It translates to CASSSPGQSYEQYF.

This chain links TRBV27 with TRBJ2-1; D might be TRBD1 (8 bases). This CDR3 spans 15 amino acids. Germline CDR1 and CDR2: MNHEY and SMNVEV (reference sequence). The V gene lost 5 bases and the J gene lost 3 bases, with 14 bases spanning the gap. This CDR3 reads CASSHSGTGYNEQFF. CDR3 coding DNA: TGTGCCAGCAGTCACAGCGGGACAGGCTACAATGAGCAGTTCTTC.

The chain uses TRBV5-1 and TRBJ2-7; 9 bases agree with TRBD1. After removal of 0 bases from V and 3 bases from J, the junction contained 1 base not matched to a gene. The CDR3 extends over 14 amino acids. Per germline, CDR1 SGHRS and CDR2 YFSETQ. CDR3 amino acids: CASSLGDRVYEQYF. CDR3 DNA sequence: TGCGCCAGCAGCTTGGGGGACAGGGTCTACGAGCAGTACTTC.

The rearrangement uses TRBV30 and TRBJ1-5; D perhaps matches TRBD1 (6 bases). V lost 1 base and J lost 2, with 6 bases in between. Germline values: CDR1 GTSNPN, CDR2 SVGIG (reference sequence). The CDR3 spans 13 residues. The CDR3 DNA sequence: TGTGCCTGGAGTGACAGGGGCAATCAGCCCCAGCATTTT. This encodes CAWSDRGNQPQHF. Using reference TRBV30 and TRBJ1-5 for the parts outside the CDR3, the full variable domain is SQTIHQWPATLVQPVGSPLSLECTVEGTSNPNLYWYRQAAGRGLQLLFYSVGIGQISSEVPQNLSASRPQDRQFILSSKKLLLSDSGFYLCAWSDRGNQPQHFGDGTRLSIL.

This clone occurred a few times. The V gene is TRBV7-9, the J gene TRBJ1-1; 7 nucleotides match TRBD1. Germline V gene data show CDR1 as SEHNR and CDR2 as FQNEAQ (reference sequence). Losses at the gene ends were 10 bases for V and 7 bases for J; bases not matched to a gene: 15. The CDR3 has 14 residues. This chain's CDR3 is CATREGALDGEAFF. CDR3 sequence (DNA): TGTGCCACCCGGGAGGGGGCTCTAGATGGTGAAGCTTTCTTT.

The chain carries TRBV7-2 and TRBJ2-1, with 7 bases matching TRBD2. There are 15 residues in the CDR3. Looked up from germline, CDR1 is SGHTA and CDR2 is FQGNSA. V gave up 3 bases and J gave up 5 bases; unmatched junction bases: 7. In nucleotides, the CDR3 is TGTGCCAGCAGCTTTATACCGGGAGGTCACAATGAGCAGTTCTTC. Amino acid sequence: CASSFIPGGHNEQFF.

V usage is TRBV7-2 and J usage is TRBJ2-1; 9 nucleotides line up with TRBD2. Germline CDR1 reads SGHTA; CDR2 reads FQGNSA. The CDR3 is 14 amino acids. With V trimmed by 4 bases and J by 7 bases, 5 bases remained unmatched. In DNA form, the CDR3 reads TGTGCCAGCAGCTATAGCGGGAGAGGGAATGAGCAGTTCTTC. Its protein product is CASSYSGRGNEQFF.

The chain employs TRBV3-1 (or the pseudogene TRBV3-2) and TRBJ1-1, with 8 nucleotides matching TRBD1. Germline V gene sequence: CDR1 LGHDT, CDR2 YNNKEL (reference sequence). J lost 7 bases, V lost 4 bases, and 5 bases had no gene match. The CDR3 runs 13 residues. CDR3 region: CASSLDRGLEAFF. The CDR3 DNA reads as TGTGCCAGCAGCCTCGACAGGGGCCTTGAAGCTTTCTTT.

The chain joins TRBV5-1 to TRBJ2-3; no clear D. CDR1 and CDR2 from the germline V gene are SGHRS and YFSETQ. The CDR3 totals 12 residues. V lost 0 bases and J 5 bases, leaving 4 bases between the germline ends. The CDR3 nucleotides are TGCGCCAGCAGCTTGGGAGGAGATACGCAGTATTTT. Amino acids: CASSLGGDTQYF.

The J gene is TRBJ2-3, the V gene TRBV7-2; 10 bases map to TRBD1. The CDR3 contains 15 residues. The germline V gene encodes CDR1 SGHTA and CDR2 FQGNSA. The J segment lost 7 bases and the V segment lost 2 bases, leaving 6 bases of the junction unmatched. CDR3 coding DNA: TGTGCCAGCAGCTTATCGGGGACAGGGGCAAATACGCAGTATTTT. This codes for CASSLSGTGANTQYF.

This rearrangement joins TRBV7-2 to TRBJ2-2; 9 nucleotides line up with TRBD2. The length of the CDR3 is 17 residues. V gave up 1 base and J gave up 6 bases; unmatched junction bases: 9. Germline lookup yields CDR1 SGHTA and CDR2 FQGNSA. The CDR3 reads CASSLGGLAQRSGELFF. DNA for the CDR3: TGTGCCAGCAGCTTAGGGGGACTAGCCCAAAGGTCCGGGGAGCTGTTTTTT.

This CDR3 reads CASGQGSGNTIYF. The CDR3 bases are TGTGCCAGCGGACAGGGGAGCGGAAACACCATATATTTT. The chain combines TRBV6-5 with TRBJ1-3; 9 nucleotides align to TRBD1. The CDR3 length is 13 residues. V was clipped by 8 bases and J by 4 bases; unmatched bases: 3. Germline V CDR1 and CDR2: MNHEY, SVGAGI.

The V and J genes are TRBV3-1 (or the pseudogene TRBV3-2) and TRBJ1-1; 7 bases map to TRBD1. This CDR3 is 14 amino acids long. Per germline, CDR1 LGHDT and CDR2 YNNKEL (reference sequence). With V trimmed by 2 bases and J by 4 bases, 4 bases remained unmatched. CDR3: CASSQTGTATEAFF. CDR3 DNA sequence: TGTGCCAGCAGCCAAACCGGGACAGCCACTGAAGCTTTCTTT.

The chain uses TRBV15 and TRBJ2-5; perhaps TRBD2 as D (6 bases). The CDR3 is 15 residues long. Per the germline V gene, CDR1 is LNHNV and CDR2 is YYDKDF (reference sequence). Trimming left V 1 base short and J 0 bases short, with 9 bases between. As DNA, the CDR3 is TGTGCCACCAGCAGAGGCCTAGCGAACCAAGAGACCCAGTACTTC. Translation: CATSRGLANQETQYF.

The V gene is TRBV4-2, the J gene TRBJ2-1; 14 bases match TRBD2. Germline CDR1 LGHNA, CDR2 YNFKEQ. V was pared by 10 bases and J by 9 bases, with 11 bases of the junction left unmatched. The CDR3 has 15 residues. This chain's CDR3 is CATRGLGLAGVEQFF. For the CDR3, the DNA is TGTGCCACCCGAGGCTTGGGACTAGCGGGAGTTGAGCAGTTCTTC.